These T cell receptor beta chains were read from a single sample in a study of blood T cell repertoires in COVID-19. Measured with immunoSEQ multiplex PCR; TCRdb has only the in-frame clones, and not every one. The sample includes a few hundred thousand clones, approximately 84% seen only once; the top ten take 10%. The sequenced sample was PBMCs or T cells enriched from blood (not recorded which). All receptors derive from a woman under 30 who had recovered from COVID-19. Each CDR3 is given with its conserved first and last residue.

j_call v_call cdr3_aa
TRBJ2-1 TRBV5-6 CASSPDRVADEQFF
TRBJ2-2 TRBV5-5 CASSFSGTGTGELFF
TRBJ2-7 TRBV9 CASRGEQGARDF
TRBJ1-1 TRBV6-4 CASTEQGACTEAFF
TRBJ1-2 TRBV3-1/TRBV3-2 CASSSFGGTGGYTF
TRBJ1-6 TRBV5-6 CASSRTGWNSPLHF
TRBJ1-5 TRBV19 CASSIDLGTGAPRRPQHF
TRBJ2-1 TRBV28 CASSLTAVSYNEQFF
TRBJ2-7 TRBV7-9 CASSPRDTYEQYF
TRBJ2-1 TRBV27 CASRLLAVSYNEQFF
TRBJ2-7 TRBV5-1 CASSYRGVEYEQYF
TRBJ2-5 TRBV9 CASSVEEGARYQETQYF
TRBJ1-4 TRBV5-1 CASSLKGIVTNEKLFF
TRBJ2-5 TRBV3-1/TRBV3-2 CASSQGVDEVTQYF
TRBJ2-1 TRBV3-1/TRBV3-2 CASSQVPSGGAPQFF
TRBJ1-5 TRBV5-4 CASSLDPGTGVEHF
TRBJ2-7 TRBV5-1 CASSLRVGSSYEQYF
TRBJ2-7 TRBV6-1 CASSVSTGRVIYEQYF
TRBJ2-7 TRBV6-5 CASSYLDRGGNEQYF
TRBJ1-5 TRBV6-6 CASGPWTGRGNQPQHF
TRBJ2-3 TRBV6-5 CASSSYTQYF
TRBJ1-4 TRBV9 CASSPFSRATNEKLFF
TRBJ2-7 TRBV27 CASSPTGGGYEQYF
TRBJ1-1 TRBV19 CASRISGHYTEAFF
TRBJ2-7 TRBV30 CACPGQGVDEQYF
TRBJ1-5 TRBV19 CATLLRGSNQPQHF
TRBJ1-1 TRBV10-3 CAISETRTVNTEAFF
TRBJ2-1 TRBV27 CASSPQGQGVYNEQFF
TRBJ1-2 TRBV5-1 CASSLADGSGYTF
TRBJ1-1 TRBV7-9 CASSSSPARDEAFF
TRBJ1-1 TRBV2 CASSLQGQVTEAFF
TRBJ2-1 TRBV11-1 CASSLATGTYNEQFF
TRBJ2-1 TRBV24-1 CATSDVVSYNEQFF
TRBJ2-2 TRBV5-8 CASSHGTTNTGELFF
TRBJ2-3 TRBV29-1 CSVGGQSLVDTQYF
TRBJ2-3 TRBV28 CASSPAGWTDTQYF
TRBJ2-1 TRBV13 CASSPLTSGTSVFSYNEQFF
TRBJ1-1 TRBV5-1 CASSLVSFRGGLGPEAFF
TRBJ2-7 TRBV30 CAWSAGAGADEQYF
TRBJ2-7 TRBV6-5 CASKVTSGAYEQYF
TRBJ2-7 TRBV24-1 CATSSGTPPYEQYF
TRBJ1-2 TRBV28 CASIAGQPLTYGYTF
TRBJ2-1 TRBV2 CASSASTGGFYNEQFF
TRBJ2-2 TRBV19 CASSLAGTTGELFF
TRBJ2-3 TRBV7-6 CASSLQAGGRADTQYF
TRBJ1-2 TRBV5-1 CASSSLRGHYGYTF